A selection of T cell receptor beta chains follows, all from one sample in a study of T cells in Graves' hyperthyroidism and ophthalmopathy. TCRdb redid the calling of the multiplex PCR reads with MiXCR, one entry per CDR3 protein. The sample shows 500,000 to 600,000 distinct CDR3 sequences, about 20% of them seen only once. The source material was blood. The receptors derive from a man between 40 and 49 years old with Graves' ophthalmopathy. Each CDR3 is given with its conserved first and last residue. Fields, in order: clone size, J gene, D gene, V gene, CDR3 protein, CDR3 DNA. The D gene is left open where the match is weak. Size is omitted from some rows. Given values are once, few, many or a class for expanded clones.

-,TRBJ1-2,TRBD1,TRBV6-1,CASSEGGGQGNRYTF,TGTGCCAGCAGTGAAGGCGGTGGACAGGGTAACCGCTACACCTTC
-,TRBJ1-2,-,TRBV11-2,CASSHQPHRNYGYTF,TGTGCCAGCAGCCACCAACCACACAGGAACTATGGCTACACCTTC
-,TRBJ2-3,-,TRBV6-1,CASSDPGFNADTQYF,TGTGCCAGCAGTGACCCCGGTTTCAATGCAGATACGCAGTATTTT
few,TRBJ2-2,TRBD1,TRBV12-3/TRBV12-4,CATDRGTGELFF,TGTGCCACGGACAGGGGAACCGGGGAGCTGTTTTTT
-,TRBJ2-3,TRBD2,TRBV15,CATSRHLQGGQLAGGTDTQYF,TGTGCCACCAGCAGGCACTTACAGGGAGGCCAACTAGCGGGAGGAACAGATACGCAGTATTTT
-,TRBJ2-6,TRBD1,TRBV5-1,CASSFQVTGAGANVLTF,TGCGCCAGCAGCTTCCAAGTGACAGGGGCTGGGGCCAACGTCCTGACCTTC
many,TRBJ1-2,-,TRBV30,CAWKLGYGYTF,TGTGCCTGGAAACTGGGCTATGGCTACACCTTC
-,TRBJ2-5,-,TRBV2,CASNRDQETQYF,TGTGCCAGCAACCGGGACCAAGAGACCCAGTACTTC
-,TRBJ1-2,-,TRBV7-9,CASSHRRDSNGYTF,TGTGCCAGCAGCCATCGACGGGACTCTAATGGCTACACCTTC
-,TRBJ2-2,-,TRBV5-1,CASSMGQNTGELFF,TGCGCCAGCAGCATGGGACAAAACACCGGGGAGCTGTTTTTT
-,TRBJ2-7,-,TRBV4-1,CASSYDWGNYEQYF,TGCGCCAGCAGTTACGACTGGGGGAACTACGAGCAGTACTTC
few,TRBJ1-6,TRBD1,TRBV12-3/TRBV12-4,CASRLTGGAGSPLHF,TGTGCCAGCAGATTGACAGGGGGCGCAGGTTCACCCCTCCACTTT
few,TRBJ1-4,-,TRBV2,CASSEGAQGREKLFF,TGTGCCAGCAGTGAGGGGGCCCAGGGACGCGAAAAACTGTTTTTT
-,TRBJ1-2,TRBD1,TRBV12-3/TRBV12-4,CASRLQGGGNYGYTF,TGTGCCAGCAGATTACAGGGGGGAGGGAACTATGGCTACACCTTC
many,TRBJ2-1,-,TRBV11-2,CASSLGGRGAYNEQFF,TGTGCCAGCAGCTTAGGTGGTAGGGGGGCTTACAATGAGCAGTTCTTC
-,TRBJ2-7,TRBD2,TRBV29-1,CSVRGLAGHYEQYF,TGCAGCGTTCGCGGACTAGCGGGCCACTACGAGCAGTACTTC
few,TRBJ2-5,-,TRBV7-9,CASSLGAGGPGETQYF,TGTGCCAGCAGCTTGGGAGCTGGAGGGCCCGGAGAGACCCAGTACTTC
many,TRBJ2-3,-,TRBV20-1,CSARESTDTQYF,TGCAGTGCTCGGGAAAGCACAGATACGCAGTATTTT
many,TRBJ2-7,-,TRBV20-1,CSALLHGAKEQYF,TGCAGTGCTCTCCTACATGGGGCTAAAGAGCAGTACTTC
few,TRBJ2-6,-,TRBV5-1,CASSSGSGANVLTF,TGCGCCAGCAGCTCCGGATCTGGGGCCAACGTCCTGACTTTC
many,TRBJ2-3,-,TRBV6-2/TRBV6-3,CASSSGRWTDTQYF,TGTGCCAGCAGTTCGGGACGGTGGACAGATACGCAGTATTTT
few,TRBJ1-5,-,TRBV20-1,CSASEGFSNQPQHF,TGCAGTGCTAGTGAAGGGTTTAGCAATCAGCCCCAGCATTTT
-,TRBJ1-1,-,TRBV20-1,CSAQGGGQNTEAFF,TGCAGTGCCCAAGGGGGTGGTCAAAACACTGAAGCTTTCTTT
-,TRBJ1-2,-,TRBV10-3,CAISESGPNYGYTF,TGTGCCATCAGTGAGAGTGGGCCCAACTATGGCTACACCTTC
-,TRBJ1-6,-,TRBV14,CASSQDHPGPLHF,TGTGCCAGCAGCCAAGATCACCCCGGCCCCCTCCACTTT
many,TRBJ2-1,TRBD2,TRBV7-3,CASSRTSGSYNEQFF,TGTGCCAGCAGCCGGACTAGCGGATCCTACAATGAGCAGTTCTTC
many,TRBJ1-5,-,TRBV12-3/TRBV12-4,CASSLEGRGTNQPQHF,TGTGCCAGCAGTTTAGAGGGTCGGGGAACCAATCAGCCCCAGCATTTT
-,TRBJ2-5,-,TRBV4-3,CASSPSSSFEETQYF,TGCGCCAGCAGCCCCTCATCCAGTTTTGAAGAGACCCAGTACTTC
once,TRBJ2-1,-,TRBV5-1,CASNVELPGRNEQFF,TGCGCCAGCAATGTAGAACTTCCAGGGAGGAATGAGCAGTTCTTC
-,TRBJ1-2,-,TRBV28,CASSLVTDFNYGYTF,TGTGCCAGCAGTTTGGTTACAGACTTTAACTATGGCTACACCTTC
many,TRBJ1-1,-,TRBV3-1,CASSQGLFGHTEAFF,TGTGCCAGCAGCCAGGGACTTTTTGGGCACACTGAAGCTTTCTTT
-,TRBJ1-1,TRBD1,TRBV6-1,CASRDRVGTEAFF,TGTGCCAGCAGGGACAGGGTGGGCACTGAAGCTTTCTTT
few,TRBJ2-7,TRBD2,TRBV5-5,CASRLAGGPSYEQYF,TGTGCCAGCAGATTAGCGGGAGGGCCTTCCTACGAGCAGTACTTC
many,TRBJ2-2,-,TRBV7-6,CASSPGTYGELFF,TGTGCCAGCAGCCCGGGGACGTACGGGGAGCTGTTTTTT
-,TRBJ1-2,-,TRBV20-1,CSARGGYTF,TGCAGTGCTAGAGGTGGCTACACCTTC
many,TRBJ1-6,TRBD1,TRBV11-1,CASSPTGERGEPLHF,TGTGCCAGCAGCCCAACAGGGGAGCGTGGGGAACCCCTCCACTTT
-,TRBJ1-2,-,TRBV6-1,CASSDERWRTDNYGYTF,TGTGCCAGCAGTGACGAACGGTGGAGGACGGATAACTATGGCTACACCTTC
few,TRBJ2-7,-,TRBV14,CASSRDQTVPWEQYF,TGTGCCAGCAGCCGCGACCAGACGGTACCCTGGGAGCAGTACTTC
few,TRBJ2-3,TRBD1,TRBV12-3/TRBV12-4,CASSALQYRGDTQYF,TGTGCCAGCAGCGCCCTTCAATACAGGGGAGATACGCAGTATTTT
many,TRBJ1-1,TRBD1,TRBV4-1,CASSHGQGVGTEAFF,TGCGCCAGCAGCCATGGCCAGGGGGTGGGCACTGAAGCTTTCTTT
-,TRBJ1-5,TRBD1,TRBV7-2,CASSAAGQFSQPQHF,TGTGCCAGCAGCGCCGCGGGACAGTTCTCGCAGCCCCAGCATTTT
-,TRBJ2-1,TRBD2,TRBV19,CASTMGLAGGSEQFF,TGTGCCAGTACCATGGGACTAGCGGGGGGTAGTGAGCAGTTCTTC
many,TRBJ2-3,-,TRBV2,CASSESFMADTQYF,TGTGCCAGCAGTGAAAGTTTTATGGCAGATACGCAGTATTTT
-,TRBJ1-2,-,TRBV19,CASSISSLRYGYTF,TGTGCCAGTAGTATTTCCAGCCTGCGGTATGGCTACACCTTC
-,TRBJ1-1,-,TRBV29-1,CSVSPWGKNTEAFF,TGCAGCGTTTCCCCGTGGGGCAAGAACACTGAAGCTTTCTTT
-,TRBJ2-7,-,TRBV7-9,CASSPRGGRVYEQYF,TGTGCCAGCAGCCCCCGTGGAGGTCGGGTTTACGAGCAGTACTTC
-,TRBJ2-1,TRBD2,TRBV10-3,CAISVLAGGPDEQFF,TGTGCCATCAGTGTGCTAGCGGGAGGGCCCGATGAGCAGTTCTTC
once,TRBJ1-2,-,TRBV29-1,CSVAGQHYGYTF,TGCAGCGTTGCTGGACAGCACTATGGCTACACCTTC
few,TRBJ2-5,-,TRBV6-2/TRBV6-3,CASRSGTPAQETQYF,TGTGCCAGCAGGTCCGGGACTCCCGCACAAGAGACCCAGTACTTC
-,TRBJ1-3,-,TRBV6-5,CASSYSGGGNTIYF,TGTGCCAGCAGTTACTCAGGGGGAGGAAACACCATATATTTT
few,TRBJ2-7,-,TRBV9,CASSPRPFYEQYF,TGTGCCAGCAGCCCCCGGCCTTTCTACGAGCAGTACTTC
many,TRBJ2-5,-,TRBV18,CASSPPIRETQYF,TGTGCCAGCTCACCACCGATTAGGGAGACCCAGTACTTC
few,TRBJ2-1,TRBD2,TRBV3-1,CASSLQRGPSYNEQFF,TGTGCCAGCAGCCTCCAGCGGGGCCCCTCCTACAATGAGCAGTTCTTC